This TCR beta chain was retrieved from a study of cytomegalovirus exposure and HLA in healthy donors. Note on this clone: Its specificity is not known.

Donors were nominally healthy when sampled, though unrecorded immune exposures were likely. The primer mix had 60 Vbeta and 13 Jbeta primers. Using immunoSEQ multiplex PCR, the repertoire was profiled, and TCRdb retains in-frame clones only, with some absent. Found here are about 50,000 clones; the top ten clones hold roughly 12%. The germline V gene encodes CDR1 LGHNA and CDR2 YSLEER. Between the trimmed V and J ends, which lost 1 base and 6 bases, there was a span of 10 bases. The CDR3 covers 14 residues. Study results and caveats: Reportedly, HLA-A and HLA-B alleles of most subjects were accurately predicted from TCR beta. Specific recognition of CMV antigens was confirmed in vitro for a few chains (all CMV-associated). Fewer N-insertions (relative to the approximately 700-donor mean) were reportedly seen in an Asian-associated ancestry cluster in a later analysis.

The material sequenced was PBMCs. The rearrangement joins TRBV4-3 to TRBJ1-5, with D perhaps TRBD1 (6 bases). This TCR was sampled from a woman in her sixties in good health and CMV-seropositive. The CDR3 DNA reads TGCGCCAGCAGCCAAGGGGGGCCTGGTCAGCCCCAGCATTTT. Translated: CASSQGGPGQPQHF.